This TCR beta chain was captured by sequencing in a study of T cell clonotyping in hematopoietic cell transplantation. Overall study findings and caveats: Few recipient clonotypes overlapped donors; over 97% were de novo at given depth. Broader posttransplant TCR repertoire diversity was predicted by graft donor and pretransplant recipient Inverse Simpson Index values. No sorting was done, leaving CD4 and CD8 contributions mixed.

Blood collection times were about day -28 and days 30, 100, 180 posttransplant. Details on this clone: The antigen is undetermined.

This table comes from immunoSEQ multiplex PCR, and its TCRdb copy is limited to in-frame clones, with some not included. This sample has several thousand clones, with approximately 79% found just once. Germline V gives CDR1 SQVTM, CDR2 ANQGSEA. V lost 3 bases to trimming and J lost 7 bases, with 15 bases between them. This CDR3 has 13 amino acids. This specimen was PBMCs, taken 180 days after allogeneic stem cell transplant. The V call is TRBV29-1, the J call TRBJ2-5, with D possibly being TRBD1 (6 bases). The clonotype comes from a male patient aged 40-50 years who had an allogeneic stem cell transplant from a related donor, so the T cells may come from the graft donor. Some clones in this sample may be carry-over from other donors' samples. The CDR3 loop reads CSVDRGARGTQYF. DNA for the CDR3: TGCAGCGTTGACAGGGGTGCGAGGGGGACCCAGTACTTC.